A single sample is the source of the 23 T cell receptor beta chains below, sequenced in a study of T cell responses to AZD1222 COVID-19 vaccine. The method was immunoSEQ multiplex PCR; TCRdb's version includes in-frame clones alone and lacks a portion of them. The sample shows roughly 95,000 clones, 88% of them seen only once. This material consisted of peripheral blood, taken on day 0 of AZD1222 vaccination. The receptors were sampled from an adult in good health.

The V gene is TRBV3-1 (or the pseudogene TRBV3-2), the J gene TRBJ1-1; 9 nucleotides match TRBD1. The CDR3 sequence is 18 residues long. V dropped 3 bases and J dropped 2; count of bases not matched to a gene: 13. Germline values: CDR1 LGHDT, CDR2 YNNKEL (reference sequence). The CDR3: CASSQDHLWDRDNTEAFF. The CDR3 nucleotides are TGTGCCAGCAGCCAGGACCACCTTTGGGACAGGGATAACACTGAAGCTTTCTTT.

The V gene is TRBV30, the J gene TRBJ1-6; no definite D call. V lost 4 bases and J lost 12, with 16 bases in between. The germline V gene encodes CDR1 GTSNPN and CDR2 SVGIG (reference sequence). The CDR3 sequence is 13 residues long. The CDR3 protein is CAWNLLLGKPLHF. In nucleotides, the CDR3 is TGTGCCTGGAACCTTCTCCTTGGGAAACCCCTCCACTTT.

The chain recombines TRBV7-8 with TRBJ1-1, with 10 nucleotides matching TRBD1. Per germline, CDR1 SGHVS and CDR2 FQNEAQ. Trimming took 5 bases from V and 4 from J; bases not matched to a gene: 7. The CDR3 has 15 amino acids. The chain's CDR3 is CASSPRQGAGTEAFF. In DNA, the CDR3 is TGTGCCAGCAGCCCGCGACAGGGGGCCGGCACTGAAGCTTTCTTT. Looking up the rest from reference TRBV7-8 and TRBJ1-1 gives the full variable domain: GAGVSQSPRYKVAKRGQDVALRCDPISGHVSLFWYQQALGQGPEFLTYFQNEAQLDKSGLPSDRFFAERPEGSVSTLKIQRTQQEDSAVYLCASSPRQGAGTEAFFGQGTRLTVV.

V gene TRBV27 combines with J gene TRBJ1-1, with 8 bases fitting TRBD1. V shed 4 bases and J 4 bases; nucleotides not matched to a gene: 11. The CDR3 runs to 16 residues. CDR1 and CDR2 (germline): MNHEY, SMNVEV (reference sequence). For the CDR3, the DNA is TGTGCCAGCAGTTCCGACCTTACAGGGGGTAGCACTGAAGCTTTCTTT. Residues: CASSSDLTGGSTEAFF.

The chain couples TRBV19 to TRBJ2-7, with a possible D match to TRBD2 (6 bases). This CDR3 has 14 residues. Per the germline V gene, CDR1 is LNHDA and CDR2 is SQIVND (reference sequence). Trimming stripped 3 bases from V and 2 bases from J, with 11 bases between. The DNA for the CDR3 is TGTGCCAGTAGTATTCGACTAGGCACCTACGAGCAGTACTTC. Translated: CASSIRLGTYEQYF. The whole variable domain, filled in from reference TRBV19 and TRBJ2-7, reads DGGITQSPKYLFRKEGQNVTLSCEQNLNHDAMYWYRQDPGQGLRLIYYSQIVNDFQKGDIAEGYSVSREKKESFPLTVTSAQKNPTAFYLCASSIRLGTYEQYFGPGTRLTVT.

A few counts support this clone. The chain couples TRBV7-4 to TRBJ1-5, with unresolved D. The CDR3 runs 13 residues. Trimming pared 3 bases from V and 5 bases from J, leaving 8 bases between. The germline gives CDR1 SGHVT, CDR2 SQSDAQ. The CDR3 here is CASSFPRDQPQHF. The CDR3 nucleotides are TGTGCCAGCAGCTTCCCAAGGGATCAGCCCCAGCATTTT.

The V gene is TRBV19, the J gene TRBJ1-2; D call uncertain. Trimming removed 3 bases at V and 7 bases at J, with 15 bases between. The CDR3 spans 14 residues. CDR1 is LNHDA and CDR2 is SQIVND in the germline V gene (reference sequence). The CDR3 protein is CASSMNRFNAGYTF. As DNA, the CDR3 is TGTGCCAGTAGTATGAACAGATTCAATGCTGGCTACACCTTC.

This CDR3 reads CASSPRMNTEAFF. The CDR3 coding sequence is TGTGCCAGCAGCCCCCGTATGAACACTGAAGCTTTCTTT. This chain links TRBV9 with TRBJ1-1, with D uncertain. Germline CDR1 is SGDLS and CDR2 is YYNGEE. Trimming removed 4 bases at V and 0 bases at J, with 7 bases between. The CDR3 loop spans 13 amino acids.

The CDR3 reads CASSYSRANYGYTF. The CDR3 DNA reads TGTGCCAGCAGTTATAGTCGGGCTAACTATGGCTACACCTTC. This chain connects TRBV6-2 or TRBV6-3 to TRBJ1-2; D gene uncertain. Trimming took 3 bases from V and 0 from J, leaving 8 bases between them. The CDR3 consists of 14 residues. Germline V gene sequence: CDR1 MNHEY, CDR2 SVGEGT.

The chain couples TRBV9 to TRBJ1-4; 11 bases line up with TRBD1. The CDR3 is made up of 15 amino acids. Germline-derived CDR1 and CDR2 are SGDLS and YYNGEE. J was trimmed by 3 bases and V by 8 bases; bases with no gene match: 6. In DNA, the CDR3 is TGTGCCAGTTCAGGGACAGGGGGTCCTAATGAAAAACTGTTTTTT. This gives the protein CASSGTGGPNEKLFF.

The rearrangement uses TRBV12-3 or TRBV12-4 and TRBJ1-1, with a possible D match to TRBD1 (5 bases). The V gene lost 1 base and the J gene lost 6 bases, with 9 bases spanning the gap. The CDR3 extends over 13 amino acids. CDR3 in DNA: TGTGCCAGCAGTTTAGGGGGCTACTCTGAAGCTTTCTTT. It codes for CASSLGGYSEAFF.

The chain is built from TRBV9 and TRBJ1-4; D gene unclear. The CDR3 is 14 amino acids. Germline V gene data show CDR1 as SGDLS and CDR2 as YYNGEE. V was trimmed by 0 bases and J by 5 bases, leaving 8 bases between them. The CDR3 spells CASSVAPANEKLFF. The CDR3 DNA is TGTGCCAGCAGCGTAGCCCCTGCCAATGAAAAACTGTTTTTT.

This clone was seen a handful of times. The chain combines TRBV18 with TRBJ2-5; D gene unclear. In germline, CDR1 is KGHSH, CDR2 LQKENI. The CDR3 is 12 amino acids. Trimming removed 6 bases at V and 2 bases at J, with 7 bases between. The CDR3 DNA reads TGTGCCAGCTCCCTACGTCAAGAGACCCAGTACTTC. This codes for CASSLRQETQYF.

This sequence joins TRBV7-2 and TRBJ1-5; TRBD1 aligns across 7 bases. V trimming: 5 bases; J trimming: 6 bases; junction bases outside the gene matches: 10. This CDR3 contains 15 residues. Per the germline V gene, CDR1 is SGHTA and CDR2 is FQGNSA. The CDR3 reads CASSRTGDSGQPQHF. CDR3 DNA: TGTGCCAGCAGCCGGACAGGAGATTCAGGTCAGCCCCAGCATTTT.

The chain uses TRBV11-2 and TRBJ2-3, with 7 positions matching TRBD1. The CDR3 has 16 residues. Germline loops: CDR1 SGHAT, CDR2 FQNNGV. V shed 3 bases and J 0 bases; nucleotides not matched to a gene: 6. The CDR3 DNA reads TGTGCCAGCAGCTTTGACAGGGACGAGAGCACAGATACGCAGTATTTT. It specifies CASSFDRDESTDTQYF.

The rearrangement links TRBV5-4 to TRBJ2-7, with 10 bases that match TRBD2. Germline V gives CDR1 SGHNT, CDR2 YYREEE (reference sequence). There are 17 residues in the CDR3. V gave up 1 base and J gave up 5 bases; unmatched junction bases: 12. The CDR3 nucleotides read TGTGCCAGCAGCTTGTACGGGTCTAGCGGGAGCGGACACGAGCAGTACTTC. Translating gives CASSLYGSSGSGHEQYF.

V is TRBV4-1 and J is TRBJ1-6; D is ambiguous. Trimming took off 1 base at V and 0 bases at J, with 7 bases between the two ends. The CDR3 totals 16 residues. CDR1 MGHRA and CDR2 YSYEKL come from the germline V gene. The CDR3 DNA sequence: TGCGCCAGCAGCCAAGTCTCGAGCTCCTATAATTCACCCCTCCACTTT. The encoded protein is CASSQVSSSYNSPLHF.

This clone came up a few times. The CDR3 is CASSLSSSVLRREKIGYTF. The CDR3 DNA reads as TGTGCCAGCAGCTTATCTAGTTCAGTATTAAGGCGAGAGAAGATTGGCTACACCTTC. The chain uses TRBV11-2 and TRBJ1-2; D gene uncertain. The germline V gene has CDR1 SGHAT and CDR2 FQNNGV. CDR3 length equals 19 residues. The V and J ends lost 2 bases and 7 bases respectively, with 29 bases between them.

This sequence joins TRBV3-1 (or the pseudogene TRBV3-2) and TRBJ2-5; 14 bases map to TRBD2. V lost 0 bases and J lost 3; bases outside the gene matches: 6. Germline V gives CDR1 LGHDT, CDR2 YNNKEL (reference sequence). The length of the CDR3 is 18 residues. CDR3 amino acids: CASSQDMGLAGVKETQYF. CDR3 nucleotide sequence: TGTGCCAGCAGCCAAGATATGGGACTAGCGGGAGTAAAAGAGACCCAGTACTTC.

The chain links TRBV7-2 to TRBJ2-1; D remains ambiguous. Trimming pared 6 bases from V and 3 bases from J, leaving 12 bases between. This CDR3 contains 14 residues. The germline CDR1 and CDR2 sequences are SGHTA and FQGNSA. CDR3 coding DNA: TGTGCCAGCAGACCAAGGGCGGACTACAATGAGCAGTTCTTC. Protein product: CASRPRADYNEQFF.

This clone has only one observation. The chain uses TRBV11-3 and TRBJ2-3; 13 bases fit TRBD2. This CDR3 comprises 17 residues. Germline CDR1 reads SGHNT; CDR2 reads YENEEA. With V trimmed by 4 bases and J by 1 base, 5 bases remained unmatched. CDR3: CASSSGTSGKGTDTQYF. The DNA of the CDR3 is TGTGCCAGCAGCTCTGGGACTAGCGGGAAGGGCACAGATACGCAGTATTTT.

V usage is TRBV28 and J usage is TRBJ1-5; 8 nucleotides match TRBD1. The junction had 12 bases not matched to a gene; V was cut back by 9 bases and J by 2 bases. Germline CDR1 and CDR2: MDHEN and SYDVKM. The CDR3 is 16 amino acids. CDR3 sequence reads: CASREQGDFGNQPQHF. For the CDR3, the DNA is TGTGCCAGTCGTGAACAGGGGGATTTCGGCAATCAGCCCCAGCATTTT.

DNA of the CDR3: TGTGCCAGCAGTTATTCCTTAGGGAGTGGGTTGGCGGAGACCCAGTACTTC. Translating gives CASSYSLGSGLAETQYF. The V call is TRBV6-2 or TRBV6-3, the J call TRBJ2-5; tentative D call: TRBD2 (5 bases). The CDR3 is 17 residues long. V was clipped by 3 bases and J by 5 bases, with 22 bases between them. Germline V CDR1 and CDR2: MNHEY, SVGEGT.